One sample yielded the 3 T cell receptor beta chains listed below, sequenced in a study of identical twins. One entry per CDR3 protein, called by TCRdb with MiXCR from the 5' RACE reads. The sample includes over 550,000 distinct CDR3 sequences, under 8.5% of them seen just once. The sample was also reused in another study, on yellow fever vaccine responses in identical twins.

Sequencing was performed on PBMCs. The receptors stem from a woman younger than 30 in good health.

This clonotype was counted ten times or more. The chain links TRBV9 to TRBJ2-1; 9 bases match TRBD1. Trimming cost V 3 bases and J 4 bases; bases outside gene matches: 5. The germline gives CDR1 SGDLS, CDR2 YYNGEE. The CDR3 covers 15 residues. The CDR3 protein is CASSATGGQYNEQFF. The DNA of the CDR3 is TGTGCCAGCAGCGCCACAGGGGGCCAATACAATGAGCAGTTCTTC. The full variable domain, rest sourced from reference TRBV9 and TRBJ2-1, is DSGVTQTPKHLITATGQRVTLRCSPRSGDLSVYWYQQSLDQGLQFLIQYYNGEERAKGNILERFSAQQFPDLHSELNLSSLELGDSALYFCASSATGGQYNEQFFGPGTRLTVL.

The CDR3 sequence is CASCSFGTGTSGANVLTF. The CDR3 DNA reads as TGTGCCAGCTGCTCGTTTGGGACAGGGACCTCTGGGGCCAACGTCCTGACTTTC. The rearrangement links TRBV12-3 or TRBV12-4 to TRBJ2-6, with 9 bases lining up with TRBD1. This CDR3 comprises 18 residues. Germline trimming cut 8 bases from V and 0 bases from J; bases unmatched to any gene: 11.

This clonotype was seen a few times. V is TRBV7-9 and J is TRBJ2-3, with D hard to call. This CDR3 comprises 15 residues. The V gene lost 3 bases and the J gene lost 1 base, with 11 bases spanning the gap. Germline CDR1 is SEHNR and CDR2 is FQNEAQ (reference sequence). DNA of the CDR3: TGTGCCAGCAGCTTGGTATCTCTAGGCACAGATACGCAGTATTTT. This codes for CASSLVSLGTDTQYF.